The T cell receptor (beta chain) under discussion was sequenced for a study of CD8+ T cells in alopecia areata. Regarding the study as a whole: Clonality in the scalp and expanded CD8+ clones ranked among the top 100 were significantly decreased by tofacitinib.

Following extraction, RNA underwent reverse transcription to cDNA, which served as the sequencing template. Measured with immunoSEQ multiplex PCR; TCRdb has only the in-frame clones, and not every one. Among approximately 180,000 clones, 50% to 75% were seen once, and the ten largest hold under 20%. Noted treatment: oral pan-JAK inhibitor, 5-10 mg twice daily. Obtained from alopecia areata patients were lesional scalp punch biopsies along with peripheral blood. This clone has only one observation. The antigen remains unidentified. Sequenced material: CD4+ T cells sorted from blood, taken at approximately week 56, from a patient treated with tofacitinib. This TCR was sampled from a human donor with alopecia areata.

CDR3 region: CASSGGGGSDGYTF. In DNA, the CDR3 is TGTGCCAGCAGTGGGGGCGGGGGTAGCGATGGCTACACCTTC. This chain connects TRBV25-1 to TRBJ1-2, with a weak D call TRBD1 (5 bases). The V end lost 4 bases, the J end lost 6 bases, and 15 bases lay between the germline ends. The CDR3 is 14 amino acids. CDR1 and CDR2 (germline): MGHDK, SYGVNS.